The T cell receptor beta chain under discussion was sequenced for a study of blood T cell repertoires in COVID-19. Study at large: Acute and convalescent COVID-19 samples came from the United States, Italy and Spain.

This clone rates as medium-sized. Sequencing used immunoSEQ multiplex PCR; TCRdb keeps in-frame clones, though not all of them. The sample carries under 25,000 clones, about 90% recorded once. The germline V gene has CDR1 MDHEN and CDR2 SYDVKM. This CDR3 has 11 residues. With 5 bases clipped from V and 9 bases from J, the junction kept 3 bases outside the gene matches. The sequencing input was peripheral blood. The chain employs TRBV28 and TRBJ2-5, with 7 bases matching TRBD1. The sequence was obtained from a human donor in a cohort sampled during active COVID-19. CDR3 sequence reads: CASSNRGSQYF. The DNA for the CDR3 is TGTGCCAGCAGTAACAGGGGTTCCCAGTACTTC.